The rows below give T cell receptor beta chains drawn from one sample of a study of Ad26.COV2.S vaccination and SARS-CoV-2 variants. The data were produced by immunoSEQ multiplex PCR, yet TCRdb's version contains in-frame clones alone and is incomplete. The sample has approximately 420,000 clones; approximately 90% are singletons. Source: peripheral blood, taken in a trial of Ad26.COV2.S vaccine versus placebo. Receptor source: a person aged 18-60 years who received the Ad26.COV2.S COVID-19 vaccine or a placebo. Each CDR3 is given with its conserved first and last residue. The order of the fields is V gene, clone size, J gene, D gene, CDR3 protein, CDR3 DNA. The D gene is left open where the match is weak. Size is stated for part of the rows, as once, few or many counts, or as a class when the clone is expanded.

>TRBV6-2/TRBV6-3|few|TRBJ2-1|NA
CASSYIGDEQFF
TGTGCCAGCAGTTACATTGGTGATGAGCAGTTCTTC
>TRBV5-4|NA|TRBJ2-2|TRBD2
CASSLAGLNTGELFF
TGTGCCAGCAGCTTAGCGGGGCTGAACACCGGGGAGCTGTTTTTT
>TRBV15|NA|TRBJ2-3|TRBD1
CATSRSFTGADTQYF
TGTGCCACCAGCAGATCCTTTACAGGGGCAGATACGCAGTATTTT
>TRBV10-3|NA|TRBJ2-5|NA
CAISELRQAQETQYF
TGTGCCATCAGTGAGCTAAGACAGGCCCAAGAGACCCAGTACTTC
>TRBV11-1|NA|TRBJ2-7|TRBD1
CASSWGTGAYEQYF
TGTGCCAGCAGCTGGGGGACAGGGGCGTACGAGCAGTACTTC
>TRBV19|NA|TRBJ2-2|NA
CASDGLTSGGGELFF
TGTGCCAGTGACGGACTTACCTCAGGAGGCGGGGAGCTGTTTTTT
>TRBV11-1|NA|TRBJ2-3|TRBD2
CASSLSLAGIADTQYF
TGTGCCAGCAGCTTAAGCCTAGCGGGGATAGCAGATACGCAGTATTTT
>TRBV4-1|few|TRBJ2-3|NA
CASSQADTQYF
TGCGCCAGCAGCCAAGCAGATACGCAGTATTTT
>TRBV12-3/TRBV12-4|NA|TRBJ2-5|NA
CASRTAIQETQYF
TGTGCCAGCAGAACAGCAATCCAAGAGACCCAGTACTTC
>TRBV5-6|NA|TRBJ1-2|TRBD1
CASSLLDRNYGYTF
TGTGCCAGCAGCCTACTGGACAGGAACTATGGCTACACCTTC
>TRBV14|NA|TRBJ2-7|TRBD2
CASSQERSRTSGSYEQYF
TGTGCCAGCAGCCAAGAGAGAAGTAGGACTAGCGGTTCCTACGAGCAGTACTTC
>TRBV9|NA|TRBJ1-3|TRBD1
CASSSPGQGTGNTIYF
TGTGCCAGCAGCTCCCCGGGACAGGGGACAGGAAACACCATATATTTT
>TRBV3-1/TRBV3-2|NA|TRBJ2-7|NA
CASSQRAGITTYEQYF
TGTGCCAGCAGCCAGCGCGCCGGGATTACGACCTACGAGCAGTACTTC
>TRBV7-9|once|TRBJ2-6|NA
CASWGAGANVLTF
TGTGCCAGCTGGGGGGCTGGGGCCAACGTCCTGACTTTC
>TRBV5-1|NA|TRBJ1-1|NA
CASSWGQGPNTEAFF
TGCGCCAGCAGCTGGGGCCAGGGCCCGAACACTGAAGCTTTCTTT